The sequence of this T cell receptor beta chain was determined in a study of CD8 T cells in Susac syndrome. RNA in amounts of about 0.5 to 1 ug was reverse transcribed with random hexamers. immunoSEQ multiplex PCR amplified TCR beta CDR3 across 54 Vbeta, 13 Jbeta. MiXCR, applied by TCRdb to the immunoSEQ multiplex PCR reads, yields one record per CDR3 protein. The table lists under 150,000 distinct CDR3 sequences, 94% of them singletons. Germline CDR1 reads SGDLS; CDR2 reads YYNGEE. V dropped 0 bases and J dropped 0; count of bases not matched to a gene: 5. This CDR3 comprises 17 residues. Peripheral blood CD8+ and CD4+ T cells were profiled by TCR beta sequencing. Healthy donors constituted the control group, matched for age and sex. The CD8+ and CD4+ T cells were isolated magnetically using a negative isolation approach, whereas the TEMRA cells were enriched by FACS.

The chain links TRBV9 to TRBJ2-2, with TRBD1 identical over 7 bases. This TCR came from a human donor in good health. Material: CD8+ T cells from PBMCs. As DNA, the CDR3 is TGTGCCAGCAGCGTAGCCCGGACAGGTTCGAACACCGGGGAGCTGTTTTTT. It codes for CASSVARTGSNTGELFF.